This TCR beta chain was sequenced for a study of blood T cell repertoires in COVID-19. Study summary: COVID-19 samples collected from the United States, Italy and Spain covered acute and convalescent phases. The cDNA or gDNA used as material had been derived from T cells, B-cell-depleted T cells, or PBMCs.

Participants had their cohort set by participant-reported clinical history. Generated by immunoSEQ multiplex PCR, the TCRdb table keeps only in-frame clones and is missing some. Among some 300,000 clones, 88% were seen once, and the ten largest hold 2%. Looked up from germline, CDR1 is SEHNR and CDR2 is FQNEAQ (reference sequence). The CDR3 runs 16 residues. V dropped 4 bases and J dropped 1 base, with 13 bases sitting between them. Sequenced: PBMCs or T cells enriched from blood (not recorded which). The TCR comes from a woman aged 55-70 years in a cohort exposed to, infected with or recovered from COVID-19 (not recorded which). J is TRBJ2-2 and V is TRBV7-9, with a possible D match to TRBD1 (6 bases). In nucleotides, the CDR3 is TGTGCCAGCAGCTCCAGCGACAGGTTGAACACCGGGGAGCTGTTTTTT. Amino acids: CASSSSDRLNTGELFF. Supplemented by reference TRBV7-9 and TRBJ2-2, the full variable domain reads DTGVSQNPRHKITKRGQNVTFRCDPISEHNRLYWYRQTLGQGPEFLTYFQNEAQLEKSRLLSDRFSAERPKGSFSTLEIQRTEQGDSAMYLCASSSSDRLNTGELFFGEGSRLTVL.